The 18 T cell receptor beta chains below come from one sample, sequenced in a study of T cell changes during pregnancy in multiple sclerosis. TCRdb's copy holds only in-frame clones and misses some; the assay was immunoSEQ multiplex PCR. Counted here are about 110,000 clones, 91% occurring once; the ten biggest clones make up 1.6%. The material was peripheral blood, obtained before pregnancy. Source of these receptors: a female donor with multiple sclerosis, enrolled in a pregnancy study.

The J gene is TRBJ2-6, the V gene TRBV9, with D unclear. From germline, CDR1 is SGDLS and CDR2 YYNGEE. V dropped 2 bases and J dropped 2 bases, with 8 bases sitting between them. The CDR3 sequence is 15 residues long. The CDR3 sequence: CASSVSFPGANVLTF. DNA for the CDR3: TGTGCCAGCAGCGTTAGCTTCCCTGGGGCCAACGTCCTGACTTTC.

This rearrangement joins TRBV7-9 to TRBJ2-5; TRBD1 matches at 9 bases. Germline V gene sequence: CDR1 SEHNR, CDR2 FQNEAQ (reference sequence). This CDR3 has 15 residues. V lost 5 bases to trimming and J lost 5 bases; unmatched junction nucleotides: 9. The CDR3, as DNA: TGTGCCAGCAGCCGAAGACAGGGGGTATACGAGACCCAGTACTTC. It translates to CASSRRQGVYETQYF.

This chain joins TRBV10-3 and TRBJ2-7, with TRBD1 matching 9 bases. Trimming took 6 bases from V and 2 from J; bases not matched to a gene: 5. Germline lookup yields CDR1 ENHRY and CDR2 SYGVKD. This CDR3 has 14 residues. CDR3 in amino acids: CAISLGQGTYEQYF. The CDR3 nucleotides are TGTGCCATCAGCCTAGGACAGGGGACCTACGAGCAGTACTTC.

J is TRBJ1-4 and V is TRBV7-9; D is ambiguous. In germline, CDR1 is SEHNR, CDR2 FQNEAQ (reference sequence). The V end lost 4 bases, the J end lost 2 bases, and 11 bases lay between the germline ends. This CDR3 has 15 residues. CDR3 loop: CASSSATGTNEKLFF. CDR3 bases: TGTGCCAGCAGCTCCGCGACGGGTACTAATGAAAAACTGTTTTTT.

The V call is TRBV28, the J call TRBJ2-7; the match to TRBD1 covers 10 bases. The CDR3 is 15 residues long. Germline V gives CDR1 MDHEN, CDR2 SYDVKM. V dropped 7 bases and J dropped 3; count of bases not matched to a gene: 9. The CDR3 reads CASKGFGTGVYEQYF. In nucleotides, the CDR3 is TGTGCCAGCAAAGGCTTCGGGACAGGGGTCTACGAGCAGTACTTC.

The chain employs TRBV6-5 and TRBJ2-5; the D gene is possibly TRBD2 (7 bases). V was clipped by 3 bases and J by 10 bases, with 21 bases between them. The germline V gene has CDR1 MNHEY and CDR2 SVGAGI. The CDR3 spans 15 residues. The CDR3 bases are TGTGCCAGCAGTTATTCTTTAGCGGGCGGGGGCAGCCAGTACTTC. Encoded protein: CASSYSLAGGGSQYF.

The chain is built from TRBV6-5 and TRBJ1-2; 11 nucleotides align to TRBD1. Germline V CDR1 and CDR2: MNHEY, SVGAGI. The CDR3 covers 14 residues. Germline trimming cut 0 bases from V and 7 bases from J; bases unmatched to any gene: 1. The CDR3 reads CASSYSDRGLGYTF. For the CDR3, the DNA is TGTGCCAGCAGTTACTCGGACAGGGGGCTTGGCTACACCTTC.

J is TRBJ2-3 and V is TRBV6-5, with 11 bases matching TRBD2. The ends lost 5 bases at V and 2 bases at J; junction bases unmatched: 3. Germline V gene data show CDR1 as MNHEY and CDR2 as SVGAGI. This CDR3 is 15 amino acids long. The CDR3 coding sequence is TGTGCCAGCAGTCTACTAGCGGGGGCCACAGATACGCAGTATTTT. Translating gives CASSLLAGATDTQYF.

The chain combines TRBV5-4 with TRBJ2-5, with TRBD1 as a possible D gene (6 bases). The CDR3 loop spans 14 amino acids. Per germline, CDR1 SGHNT and CDR2 YYREEE (reference sequence). V was trimmed by 3 bases and J by 1 base, leaving 10 bases between them. The CDR3 DNA reads TGTGCCAGCAGCTCCGGACAGCCCCAAGAGACCCAGTACTTC. Protein: CASSSGQPQETQYF.

In DNA, the CDR3 is TGTGCCAGCGGATACAGGGTTGGGGAGACCCAGTACTTC. Translation gives CASGYRVGETQYF. The rearrangement uses TRBV11-3 and TRBJ2-5, with D maybe TRBD1 (6 bases). Trimming cost V 8 bases and J 5 bases, with 15 bases left between them. The CDR3 totals 13 residues. CDR1 SGHNT and CDR2 YENEEA come from the germline V gene.

The rearrangement links TRBV7-2 to TRBJ2-7, with TRBD1 as a possible D gene (5 bases). The CDR3 is 14 amino acids. V was trimmed by 5 bases and J by 1 base, leaving 12 bases between them. CDR1 is SGHTA and CDR2 is FQGNSA in the germline V gene. CDR3 nucleotides: TGTGCCAGCAGCGTAGGCAGACAGTCCTACGAGCAGTACTTC. Translating it yields CASSVGRQSYEQYF.

Only one count was recorded for this clone. This chain links TRBV5-1 with TRBJ2-2; TRBD2 agrees at 11 bases. The CDR3 is 17 residues long. The germline V gene encodes CDR1 SGHRS and CDR2 YFSETQ. J was trimmed by 5 bases and V by 4 bases; bases with no gene match: 10. This CDR3 reads CASSRGTSGGTTGELFF. DNA for the CDR3: TGCGCCAGCAGCCGAGGGACTAGCGGAGGGACAACCGGGGAGCTGTTTTTT.

This rearrangement joins TRBV6-1 to TRBJ2-7; 11 bases agree with TRBD2. V shed 3 bases, J shed 3 bases, and the junction held 4 bases outside the gene matches. The germline V gene has CDR1 MNHNS and CDR2 SASEGT. This CDR3 comprises 15 residues. This CDR3 reads CASSDEGLAVYEQYF. The CDR3 bases are TGTGCCAGCAGTGATGAGGGACTAGCGGTCTACGAGCAGTACTTC.

This clone has only one observation. The chain joins TRBV19 to TRBJ1-2, with 12 bases identical to TRBD1. The germline gives CDR1 LNHDA, CDR2 SQIVND (reference sequence). Unmatched junction bases numbered 7, after V lost 6 bases and J lost 8 bases. This CDR3 is 14 amino acids long. The CDR3 region has the DNA TGTGCCAGTAGAAACCGGGACAGGGGGCCAGGCTACACCTTC. This translates into CASRNRDRGPGYTF.

The gene calls are TRBV11-2 and TRBJ1-2; D is uncertain. Trimming stripped 8 bases from V and 1 base from J, with 11 bases between. The CDR3 is made up of 13 amino acids. The V gene's germline CDR1 is SGHAT and CDR2 FQNNGV. CDR3 DNA: TGTGCCAGCGCAGCGATTATTAACTATGGCTACACCTTC. This codes for CASAAIINYGYTF. The complete variable domain, with remaining parts taken from reference TRBV11-2 and TRBJ1-2, reads EAGVAQSPRYKIIEKRQSVAFWCNPISGHATLYWYQQILGQGPKLLIQFQNNGVVDDSQLPKDRFSAERLKGVDSTLKIQPAKLEDSAVYLCASAAIINYGYTFGSGTRLTVV.

The rearrangement links TRBV14 to TRBJ2-1; 11 bases agree with TRBD2. This CDR3 contains 20 residues. Germline trimming cut 2 bases from V and 2 bases from J; bases unmatched to any gene: 14. Germline values: CDR1 SGHDN, CDR2 FVKESK. This chain's CDR3 is CASSQKTGETSGTTYNEQFF. The DNA of the CDR3 is TGTGCCAGCAGCCAAAAGACAGGGGAGACTAGCGGGACCACCTACAATGAGCAGTTCTTC.

CDR3 protein: CASTQKSGSSYNEQFF. The CDR3 DNA sequence: TGTGCCAGCACGCAAAAGAGCGGGAGCTCCTACAATGAGCAGTTCTTC. The J gene is TRBJ2-1, the V gene TRBV6-6; 8 nucleotides align to TRBD2. Per germline, CDR1 MNHNY and CDR2 SVGAGI (reference sequence). The CDR3 runs 16 residues. V gave up 7 bases and J gave up 0 bases; unmatched junction bases: 8.

The J gene is TRBJ2-1, the V gene TRBV25-1, with 12 bases identical to TRBD2. The V segment lost 1 base and the J segment 4 bases; nucleotides outside the gene matches: 2. The CDR3 totals 16 residues. Germline CDR1 is MGHDK and CDR2 is SYGVNS. DNA for the CDR3: TGTGCCAGCAGTGAATCTAGCGGGGGGGCATACAATGAGCAGTTCTTC. Residues: CASSESSGGAYNEQFF.